This T cell receptor (beta chain) was found in a study of CD8 T cells in ankylosing spondylitis. General study points: According to the report, clones linked to the disease were significantly enriched in matched synovial fluid samples taken from ankylosing spondylitis patients. Seemingly characteristic of ankylosing spondylitis blood was a TCR beta motif consisting of eight highly homologous variants. Certain motif variants had earlier appeared in reactive arthritis synovial fluid and blood. Disease-linked clones, CD8+, were relatively rare in peripheral blood.

Remarks on this clonotype: Its antigen is unidentified.

V was clipped by 0 bases and J by 4 bases, with 6 bases between them. The CDR3 totals 12 residues. Germline V lookup: CDR1 GTSNPN, CDR2 SVGIG (reference sequence). MiXCR was run by TCRdb on the 5' RACE reads, yielding one entry per CDR3 protein. Here the sample spans 150,000 to 200,000 distinct CDR3 sequences, around 20% being singletons. The sample comprised blood, either unsorted or a sorted T cell fraction (not recorded which). The origin of this receptor is a male donor with ankylosing spondylitis or in good health (not recorded which). The chain combines TRBV30 with TRBJ1-1, with no clear D. The CDR3 loop reads CAWSVPGTEAFF. For the CDR3, the DNA is TGTGCCTGGAGTGTCCCCGGCACTGAAGCTTTCTTT. Full variable domain (rest looked up from reference TRBV30 and TRBJ1-1): SQTIHQWPATLVQPVGSPLSLECTVEGTSNPNLYWYRQAAGRGLQLLFYSVGIGQISSEVPQNLSASRPQDRQFILSSKKLLLSDSGFYLCAWSVPGTEAFFGQGTRLTVV.